This T cell receptor (beta chain) came from a study of T cell responses to AZD1222 COVID-19 vaccine. Points from the study as a whole: Clonal diversity may have been underestimated, and the donors were mostly white British, with more females than males. Only a handful of AZD1222 recipients, several in all, had baseline seropositivity.

The CDR3 covers 16 residues. Germline loops: CDR1 SGHRS, CDR2 YFSETQ. Unmatched junction bases numbered 5, after V lost 0 bases and J lost 3 bases. Produced via immunoSEQ multiplex PCR; TCRdb's table is partial and in-frame only. The sample records approximately 120,000 clones, around 91% being singletons. For this clone: Its antigen is still unknown.

The gene calls are TRBV5-1 and TRBJ2-7; 11 positions agree with TRBD2. Material: peripheral blood, obtained on day 0 of MenACWY control vaccination. The receptor comes from an adult in good health. The CDR3 coding sequence is TGCGCCAGCAGCTTGGGGGGACTAGCGGCGATCTACGAGCAGTACTTC. This codes for CASSLGGLAAIYEQYF.